The T cell receptor (beta chain) described here comes from a study of T cells in Graves' hyperthyroidism and ophthalmopathy. Uncontrolled infection, other autoimmune disease, pregnancy or lactation disqualified patients from enrolment. Trimming took off 1 base at V and 2 bases at J, with 9 bases between the two ends. Germline CDR1 and CDR2: SEHNR and FQNEAQ (reference sequence). This CDR3 spans 14 amino acids. TCR beta CDR3 regions were amplified from RNA transcripts. Using the HTBI primer set, a first-round RT-PCR was run on the TCR CDR3. One entry per CDR3 protein, called by TCRdb with MiXCR from the multiplex PCR reads. Among about 840,000 distinct CDR3 sequences, 38% were seen once, and the ten largest hold 7.5% to 9.5%. Whole-study findings and limits: Ophthalmopathy got predicted by the model a median about six months before its onset.

There are a few counts of this clonotype. Its target is not known. This sequence originates from a man aged 18 to 30 with Graves' hyperthyroidism. The sequenced material came from blood. This chain connects TRBV7-9 to TRBJ2-7; D is ambiguous. Here the CDR3 DNA reads TGTGCCAGCAGCTTAGGAGTCAGCCCCTACGAGCAGTACTTC. Translation: CASSLGVSPYEQYF.